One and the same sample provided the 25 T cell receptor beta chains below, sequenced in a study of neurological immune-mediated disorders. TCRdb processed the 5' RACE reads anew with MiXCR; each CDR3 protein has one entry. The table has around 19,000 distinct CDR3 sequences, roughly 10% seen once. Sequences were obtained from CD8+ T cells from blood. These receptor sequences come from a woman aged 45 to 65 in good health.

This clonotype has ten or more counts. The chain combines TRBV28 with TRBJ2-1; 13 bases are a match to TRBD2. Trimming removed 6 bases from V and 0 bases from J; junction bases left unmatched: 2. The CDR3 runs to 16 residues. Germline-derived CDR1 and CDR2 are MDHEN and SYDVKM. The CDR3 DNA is TGTGCCAGCAGCACTAGCGGGGGGGCCTCCTACAATGAGCAGTTCTTC. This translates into CASSTSGGASYNEQFF.

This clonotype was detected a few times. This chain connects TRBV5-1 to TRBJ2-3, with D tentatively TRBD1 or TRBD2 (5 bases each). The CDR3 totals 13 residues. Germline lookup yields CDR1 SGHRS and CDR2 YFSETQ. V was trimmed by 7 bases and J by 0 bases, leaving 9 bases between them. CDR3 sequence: CASRDLSTDTQYF. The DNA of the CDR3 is TGCGCCAGCCGGGACCTGAGCACAGATACGCAGTATTTT.

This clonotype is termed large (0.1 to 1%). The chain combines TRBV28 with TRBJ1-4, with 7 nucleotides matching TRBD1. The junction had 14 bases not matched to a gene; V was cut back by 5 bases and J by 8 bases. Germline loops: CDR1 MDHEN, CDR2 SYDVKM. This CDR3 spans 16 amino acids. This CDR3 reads CASSPVTGWDREKLFF. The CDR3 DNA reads TGTGCCAGCAGTCCTGTGACAGGGTGGGATAGAGAAAAACTGTTTTTT.

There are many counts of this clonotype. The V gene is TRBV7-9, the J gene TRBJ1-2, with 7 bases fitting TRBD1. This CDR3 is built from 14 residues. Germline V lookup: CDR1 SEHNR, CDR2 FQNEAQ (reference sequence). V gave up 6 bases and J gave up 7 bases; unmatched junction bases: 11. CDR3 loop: CASSSGTELPGYTF. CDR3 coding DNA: TGTGCCAGCAGTTCCGGGACAGAACTACCTGGCTACACCTTC.

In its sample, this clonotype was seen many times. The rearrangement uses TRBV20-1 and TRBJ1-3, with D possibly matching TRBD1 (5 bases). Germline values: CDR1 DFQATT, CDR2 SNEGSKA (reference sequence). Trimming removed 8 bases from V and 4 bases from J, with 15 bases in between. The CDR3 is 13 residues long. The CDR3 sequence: CSITGRKGNTIYF. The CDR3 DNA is TGCAGTATAACGGGACGGAAAGGAAACACCATATATTTT.

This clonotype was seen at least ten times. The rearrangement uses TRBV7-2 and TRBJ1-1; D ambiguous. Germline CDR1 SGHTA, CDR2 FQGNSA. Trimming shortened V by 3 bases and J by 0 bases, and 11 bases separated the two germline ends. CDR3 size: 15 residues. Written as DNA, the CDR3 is TGTGCCAGCAGCTTCATGGGTCCCATGAACACTGAAGCTTTCTTT. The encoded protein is CASSFMGPMNTEAFF.

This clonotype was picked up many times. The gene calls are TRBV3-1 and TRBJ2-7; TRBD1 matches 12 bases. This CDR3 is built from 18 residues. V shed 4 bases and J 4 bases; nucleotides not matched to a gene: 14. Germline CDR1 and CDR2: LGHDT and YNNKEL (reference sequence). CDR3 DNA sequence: TGTGCCAGCAGCCCTCCCCGGGACAGGGGGCTTGTGGGGTACGAGCAGTACTTC. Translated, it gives CASSPPRDRGLVGYEQYF.

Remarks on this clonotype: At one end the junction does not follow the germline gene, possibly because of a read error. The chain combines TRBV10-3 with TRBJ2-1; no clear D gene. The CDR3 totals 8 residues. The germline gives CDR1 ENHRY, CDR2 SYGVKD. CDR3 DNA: TGTGCCATCGATGGACCGTTATTC. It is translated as CAIDGPLF.

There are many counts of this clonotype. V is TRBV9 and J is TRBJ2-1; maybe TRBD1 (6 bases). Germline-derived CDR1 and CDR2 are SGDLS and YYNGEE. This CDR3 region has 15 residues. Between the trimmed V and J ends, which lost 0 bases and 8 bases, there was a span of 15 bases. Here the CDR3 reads CASSVVGTITDEQFF. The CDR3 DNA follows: TGTGCCAGCAGCGTAGTGGGGACAATTACTGATGAGCAGTTCTTC.

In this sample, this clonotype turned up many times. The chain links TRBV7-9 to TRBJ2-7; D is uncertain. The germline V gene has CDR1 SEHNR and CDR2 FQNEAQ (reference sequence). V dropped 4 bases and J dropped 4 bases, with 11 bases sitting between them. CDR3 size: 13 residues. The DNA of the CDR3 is TGTGCCAGCAGCTCAACCGGTTCTTACGAGCAGTACTTC. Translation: CASSSTGSYEQYF.

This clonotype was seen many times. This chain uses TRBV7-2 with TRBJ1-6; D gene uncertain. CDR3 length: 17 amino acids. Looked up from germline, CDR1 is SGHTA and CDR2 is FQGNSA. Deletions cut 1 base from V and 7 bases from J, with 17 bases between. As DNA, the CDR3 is TGTGCCAGCAGCTTAGTTCGGTATCGGAGCCTGAATTCACCCCTCCACTTT. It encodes CASSLVRYRSLNSPLHF.

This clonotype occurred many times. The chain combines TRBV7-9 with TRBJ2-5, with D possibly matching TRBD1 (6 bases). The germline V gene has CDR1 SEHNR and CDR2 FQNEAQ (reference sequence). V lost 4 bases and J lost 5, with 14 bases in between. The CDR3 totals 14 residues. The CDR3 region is CASSSPGVLETQYF. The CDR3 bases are TGTGCCAGCAGCTCGCCAGGGGTTTTGGAGACCCAGTACTTC.

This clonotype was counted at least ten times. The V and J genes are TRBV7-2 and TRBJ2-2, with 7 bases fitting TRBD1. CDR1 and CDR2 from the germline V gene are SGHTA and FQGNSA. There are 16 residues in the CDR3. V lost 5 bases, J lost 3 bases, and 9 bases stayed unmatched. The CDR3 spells CASSIYTGDYTGELFF. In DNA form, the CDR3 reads TGTGCCAGCAGCATATATACAGGGGATTACACCGGGGAGCTGTTTTTT.

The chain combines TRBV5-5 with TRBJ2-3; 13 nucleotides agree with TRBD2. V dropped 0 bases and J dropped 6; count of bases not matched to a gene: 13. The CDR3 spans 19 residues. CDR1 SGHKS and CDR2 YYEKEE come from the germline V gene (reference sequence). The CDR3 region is CASSLAGGLAGTRTDTQYF. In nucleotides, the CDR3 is TGTGCCAGCAGCTTGGCCGGGGGACTAGCGGGGACCCGGACGGATACGCAGTATTTT.

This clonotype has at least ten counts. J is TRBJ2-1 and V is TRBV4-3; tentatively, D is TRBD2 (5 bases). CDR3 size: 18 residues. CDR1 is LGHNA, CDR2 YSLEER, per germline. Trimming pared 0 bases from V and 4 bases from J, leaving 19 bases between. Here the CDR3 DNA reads TGCGCCAGCAGCCAAGATTACAGTATCGGGGTTGCATACAATGAGCAGTTCTTC. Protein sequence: CASSQDYSIGVAYNEQFF.

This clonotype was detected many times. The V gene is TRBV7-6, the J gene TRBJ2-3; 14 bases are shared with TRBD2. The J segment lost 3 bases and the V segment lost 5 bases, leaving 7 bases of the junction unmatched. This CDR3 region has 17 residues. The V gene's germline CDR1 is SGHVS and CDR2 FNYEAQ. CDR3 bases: TGTGCCAGCAGCGACTCGACTAGCGGGAGGGTAACAGATACGCAGTATTTT. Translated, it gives CASSDSTSGRVTDTQYF.

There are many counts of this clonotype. CDR3 bases: TGCAGTGGGGTCAGGGGGCAAACAGATACGCAGTATTTT. Translated: CSGVRGQTDTQYF. This chain links TRBV29-1 with TRBJ2-3; 8 positions match TRBD1. The germline V gene has CDR1 SQVTM and CDR2 ANQGSEA. The CDR3 runs to 13 residues.

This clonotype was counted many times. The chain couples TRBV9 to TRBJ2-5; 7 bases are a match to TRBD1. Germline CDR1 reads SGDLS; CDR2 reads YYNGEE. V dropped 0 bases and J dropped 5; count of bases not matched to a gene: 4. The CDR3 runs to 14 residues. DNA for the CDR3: TGTGCCAGCAGCGTAGAGGGGGCGGATGAGACCCAGTACTTC. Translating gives CASSVEGADETQYF.

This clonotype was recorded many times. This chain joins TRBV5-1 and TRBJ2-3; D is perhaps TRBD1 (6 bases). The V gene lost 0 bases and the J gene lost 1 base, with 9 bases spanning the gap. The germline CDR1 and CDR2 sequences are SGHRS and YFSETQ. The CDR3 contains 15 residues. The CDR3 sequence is CASSLEQGGTDTQYF. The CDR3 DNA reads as TGCGCCAGCAGCTTGGAACAGGGCGGCACAGATACGCAGTATTTT.

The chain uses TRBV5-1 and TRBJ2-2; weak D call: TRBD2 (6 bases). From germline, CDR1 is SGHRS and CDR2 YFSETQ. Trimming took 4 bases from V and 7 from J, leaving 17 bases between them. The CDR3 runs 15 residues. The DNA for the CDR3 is TGCGCCAGCAGCCCGCCTGGCGGGATCGGCGGGGAGCTGTTTTTT. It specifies CASSPPGGIGGELFF.

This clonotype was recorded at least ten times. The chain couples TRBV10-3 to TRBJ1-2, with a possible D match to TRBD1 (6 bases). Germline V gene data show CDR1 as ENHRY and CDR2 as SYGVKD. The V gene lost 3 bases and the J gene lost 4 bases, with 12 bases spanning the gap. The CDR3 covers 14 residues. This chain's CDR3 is CAISDGQGLYGYTF. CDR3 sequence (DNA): TGTGCCATCAGTGATGGGCAGGGGCTCTATGGCTACACCTTC.

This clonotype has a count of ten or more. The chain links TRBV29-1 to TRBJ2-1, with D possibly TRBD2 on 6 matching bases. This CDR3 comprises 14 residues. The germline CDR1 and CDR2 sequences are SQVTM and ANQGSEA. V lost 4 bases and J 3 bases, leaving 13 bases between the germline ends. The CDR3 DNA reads TGCAGCGTTGTCGCGGGACCATTCTACAATGAGCAGTTCTTC. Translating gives CSVVAGPFYNEQFF.

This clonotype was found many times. CDR3 amino acids: CASSQVLAGETDTQYF. Written as DNA, the CDR3 is TGCGCCAGCAGCCAGGTACTAGCGGGTGAAACAGATACGCAGTATTTT. This chain uses TRBV4-1 with TRBJ2-3; 9 nucleotides align to TRBD2. This CDR3 spans 16 amino acids. J lost 3 bases, V lost 3 bases, and 7 bases had no gene match. Germline V CDR1 and CDR2: MGHRA, YSYEKL.

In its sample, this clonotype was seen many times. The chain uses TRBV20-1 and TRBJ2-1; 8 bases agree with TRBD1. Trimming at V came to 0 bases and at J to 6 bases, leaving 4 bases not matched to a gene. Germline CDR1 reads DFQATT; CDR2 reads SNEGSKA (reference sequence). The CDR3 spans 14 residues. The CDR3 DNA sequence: TGCAGTGCTAGAGATCGGACAGGGAGCAATGAGCAGTTCTTC. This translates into CSARDRTGSNEQFF.

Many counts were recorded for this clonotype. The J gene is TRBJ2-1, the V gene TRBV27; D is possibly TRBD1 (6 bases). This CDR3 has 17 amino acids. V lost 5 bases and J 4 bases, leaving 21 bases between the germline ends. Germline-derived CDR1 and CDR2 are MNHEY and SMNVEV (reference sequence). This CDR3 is CASSPALQGPTYNEQFF. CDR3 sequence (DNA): TGTGCCAGCAGTCCCGCCCTGCAGGGGCCGACATACAATGAGCAGTTCTTC.